Presented here are 22 T cell receptor beta chains from one specimen sequenced in a study of regulatory T cells in long-lasting Graves disease. Construction of the TCR beta libraries employed iRepertoire HTBI primers in conjunction with Arm-PCR of CDR3 regions. TCRdb called the multiplex PCR reads again in MiXCR, with one record for every CDR3 protein. The profile covers 300,000 to 400,000 distinct CDR3 sequences, with roughly a sixth appearing a single time and about 24% taken by the ten largest. Time point given: newly diagnosed GD, antithyroid drugs for less than 3 months. The TCR library used RNA extracted from PBMCs. This specimen consisted of peripheral blood mononuclear cells (PBMCs), obtained at new diagnosis, from a patient treated with antithyroid drugs. All receptors derive from a female donor with Graves disease.

This clonotype was counted at least ten times. V and J are TRBV7-7 and TRBJ2-2, with a tentative D call TRBD1 (6 bases). The V gene's germline CDR1 is SSHAT and CDR2 FNYEAQ (reference sequence). V was pared by 2 bases and J by 4 bases, with 11 bases between. The CDR3 is made up of 15 amino acids. The CDR3 DNA sequence: TGTGCCAGCAGCTTACACCCAGGGGCCACCGGGGAGCTGTTTTTT. This encodes CASSLHPGATGELFF.

The chain combines TRBV29-1 with TRBJ2-3, with D perhaps TRBD1 or TRBD2 (6 bases each). Trimming left V 0 bases short and J 9 bases short, with 16 bases between. The CDR3 loop spans 14 amino acids. Per germline, CDR1 SQVTM and CDR2 ANQGSEA. The CDR3 nucleotides read TGCAGCGTTGAAGATCTGGGGCTAGGGGGGACGCAGTATTTT. Encoded protein: CSVEDLGLGGTQYF.

The chain carries TRBV11-3 and TRBJ2-1, with TRBD2 matching 9 bases. Germline CDR1 SGHNT, CDR2 YENEEA. Trimming took 7 bases from V and 9 from J; bases not matched to a gene: 4. This CDR3 has 12 amino acids. The CDR3: CASKREAAEQFF. CDR3 coding DNA: TGTGCCAGCAAGCGGGAGGCGGCTGAGCAGTTCTTC.

In the case of this clonotype: A clone one base away is much larger, so this may be a read error. Because it lacks the conserved phenylalanine or tryptophan at the end, this CDR3 is likely a read error. This chain connects TRBV12-3 or TRBV12-4 to TRBJ1-2; D is possibly TRBD1 (6 bases). The V end was cut by 6 bases, the J end by 4 bases, with 12 bases between. The CDR3 is 13 residues long. This chain's CDR3 is CASRLDSTYGYTS. The CDR3 DNA follows: TGTGCCAGCAGGCTGGACAGCACCTATGGCTACACCTCC.

This clonotype showed up just a few times. The J gene is TRBJ1-5, the V gene TRBV4-3, with D hard to call. Trimming removed 0 bases from V and 7 bases from J, with 13 bases in between. This CDR3 comprises 15 residues. The germline CDR1 and CDR2 sequences are LGHNA and YSLEER. The CDR3 is CASSQDIGSGQPQHF. In DNA form, the CDR3 reads TGCGCCAGCAGCCAAGATATAGGGTCGGGGCAGCCCCAGCATTTT.

The V and J genes are TRBV6-5 and TRBJ2-7, with 8 bases aligning to TRBD2. The germline V gene has CDR1 MNHEY and CDR2 SVGAGI. The V segment lost 0 bases and the J segment 3 bases; nucleotides outside the gene matches: 7. This CDR3 comprises 16 residues. DNA for the CDR3: TGTGCCAGCAGTTACTCTACTAGCGGAGATTACTACGAGCAGTACTTC. Its protein product is CASSYSTSGDYYEQYF.

On this clonotype: A much larger clone differs by one base, so this may be a read error. The chain has TRBV29-1 and TRBJ2-3, with 8 nucleotides matching TRBD2. Germline trimming cut 6 bases from V and 2 bases from J; bases unmatched to any gene: 4. The CDR3 sequence is 13 residues long. Germline CDR1 and CDR2: SQVTM and ANQGSEA. The CDR3 here is CSVTAGDTDTQYF. CDR3 DNA: TGCAGCGTAACAGCGGGGGACACAGATACGCAGTATTTT.

This clonotype has ten or more counts. The J gene is TRBJ2-7, the V gene TRBV28; D unresolved. Deletions cut 6 bases from V and 3 bases from J, with 15 bases between. Germline V lookup: CDR1 MDHEN, CDR2 SYDVKM. The CDR3 runs 14 residues. CDR3 sequence (DNA): TGTGCCAGCAGGGATGAGACCGAGATCTACGAGCAGTACTTC. This codes for CASRDETEIYEQYF. The entire variable domain, with the rest obtained from reference TRBV28 and TRBJ2-7, is as follows: DVKVTQSSRYLVKRTGEKVFLECVQDMDHENMFWYRQDPGLGLRLIYFSYDVKMKEKGDIPEGYSVSREKKERFSLILESASTNQTSMYLCASRDETEIYEQYFGPGTRLTVT.

This clonotype was seen many times. This chain uses TRBV27 with TRBJ2-1; 7 bases are a match to TRBD2. J was trimmed by 6 bases and V by 2 bases; bases with no gene match: 7. This CDR3 comprises 15 residues. CDR1 is MNHEY, CDR2 SMNVEV, per germline (reference sequence). The CDR3, as DNA: TGTGCCAGCAGTTTAAGTGGGAGGGCCGGCAATGAGCAGTTCTTC. Translated: CASSLSGRAGNEQFF.

This clonotype was observed many times. The genes are TRBV5-1 and TRBJ1-2; a possible D gene is TRBD1 (5 bases). With 0 bases removed from V and 2 bases from J, the gap between germline ends came to 11 bases. This CDR3 has 15 amino acids. Germline lookup yields CDR1 SGHRS and CDR2 YFSETQ. CDR3 in DNA: TGCGCCAGCAGCTTGGTGGTGACAGAGAACTATGGCTACACCTTC. Amino acid sequence: CASSLVVTENYGYTF. The full variable domain, with the rest looked up from reference TRBV5-1 and TRBJ1-2, is KAGVTQTPRYLIKTRGQQVTLSCSPISGHRSVSWYQQTPGQGLQFLFEYFSETQRNKGNFPGRFSGRQFSNSRSEMNVSTLELGDSALYLCASSLVVTENYGYTFGSGTRLTVV.

The table lists this clonotype with many counts. The J gene is TRBJ1-1, the V gene TRBV6-1; D may be TRBD1 (5 bases). V was clipped by 2 bases and J by 8 bases, with 12 bases between them. CDR1 is MNHNS, CDR2 SASEGT, per germline. This CDR3 is built from 13 residues. CDR3 sequence reads: CASSEMGRIEAFF. As DNA, the CDR3 is TGTGCCAGCAGTGAAATGGGGCGGATAGAAGCTTTCTTT.

In this sample, this clonotype turned up many times. V gene TRBV2 combines with J gene TRBJ1-1; D ambiguous. The CDR3 is made up of 14 amino acids. V was cut by 5 bases and J by 1 base, with 11 bases left in between. Germline V gives CDR1 SNHLY, CDR2 FYNNEI. CDR3 residues: CASSLTDSNTEAFF. CDR3 DNA: TGTGCCAGCAGTCTCACCGACTCGAACACTGAAGCTTTCTTT.

This clonotype was found a few times. V gene TRBV7-9 combines with J gene TRBJ2-5; maybe TRBD1 (6 bases). V was shortened by 4 bases and J by 4 bases, with 16 bases between the two germline ends. The CDR3 has 15 amino acids. Germline lookup yields CDR1 SEHNR and CDR2 FQNEAQ (reference sequence). CDR3 protein: CASSSGQRSPETQYF. The CDR3 nucleotides read TGTGCCAGCAGCTCTGGACAGCGGTCTCCAGAGACCCAGTACTTC.

This clonotype was observed a handful of times. CDR3 loop: CASSDTGNTIYF. The CDR3 DNA reads TGTGCCAGCAGTGACACTGGAAACACCATATATTTT. The gene calls are TRBV25-1 and TRBJ1-3; D uncertain. This CDR3 has 12 amino acids. Trimming left V 3 bases short and J 2 bases short, with 2 bases between. The germline V gene has CDR1 MGHDK and CDR2 SYGVNS.

The sample holds many counts of this clonotype. This chain uses TRBV2 with TRBJ1-1; possible D gene TRBD1, 5 bases. Germline-derived CDR1 and CDR2 are SNHLY and FYNNEI. V was cut by 7 bases and J by 0 bases, with 18 bases left in between. The CDR3 spans 16 residues. CDR3 in amino acids: CASTDTSGYLNTEAFF. CDR3 DNA sequence: TGTGCCAGCACCGACACCTCAGGGTATTTGAACACTGAAGCTTTCTTT.

This clonotype was counted many times. The CDR3 nucleotides are TGCGCCAGCAGTGACGGAACAGTCTATAATTCACCCCTCCACTTT. Protein product: CASSDGTVYNSPLHF. The chain combines TRBV10-1 with TRBJ1-6; D gene unclear. The CDR3 totals 15 residues. The V gene's germline CDR1 is WNHNN and CDR2 SYGVQD (reference sequence). V lost 3 bases to trimming and J lost 3 bases, with 9 bases between them.

Turning to this clonotype: This likely came from a read error, as a far larger clone is one base away. The V and J genes are TRBV28 and TRBJ1-1; the D is unclear. The V end lost 5 bases, the J end lost 3 bases, and 19 bases lay between the germline ends. Looked up from germline, CDR1 is MDHEN and CDR2 is SYDVKM. The CDR3 is 16 amino acids. This chain's CDR3 is CASSVGASRGDTEAFF. The CDR3 nucleotides are TGTGCCAGCAGTGTTGGAGCTTCGCGTGGGGACACTGAAGCTTTCTTT.

In this sample, this clonotype turned up many times. J is TRBJ2-7 and V is TRBV29-1; TRBD1 matches 9 bases. Germline CDR1 is SQVTM and CDR2 is ANQGSEA. CDR3 length: 12 amino acids. The V gene end was trimmed by 8 bases and the J gene end by 6 bases; junction bases not matched to a gene: 8. CDR3 nucleotides: TGCAGCCTGGGGGACAGGGAGGGCGAGCAGTACTTC. This codes for CSLGDREGEQYF.

This clonotype was seen repeatedly, ten times or more. This chain links TRBV7-9 with TRBJ2-3, with 8 nucleotides matching TRBD2. The trim removed 5 bases at V and 4 bases at J, leaving 14 bases unmatched. Germline V gene data show CDR1 as SEHNR and CDR2 as FQNEAQ (reference sequence). CDR3 length equals 17 residues. The CDR3 DNA reads TGTGCCAGCAGCCGTTTTGGACTAGCCGGGAAGCCAGATACGCAGTATTTT. Translating it yields CASSRFGLAGKPDTQYF.

This clonotype was counted ten times or more. This chain links TRBV12-3 or TRBV12-4 with TRBJ2-5, with TRBD2 matching over 9 bases. CDR3 length: 15 amino acids. The J segment lost 5 bases and the V segment lost 5 bases, leaving 9 bases of the junction unmatched. CDR3 DNA sequence: TGTGCCAGCAGTCCCTTAGCGGGAGACTGGGAGACCCAGTACTTC. Its translation: CASSPLAGDWETQYF.

This clonotype turned up a few times. The rearrangement joins TRBV7-9 to TRBJ2-7; 11 nucleotides line up with TRBD2. V shed 5 bases, J shed 2 bases, and the junction held 11 bases outside the gene matches. The CDR3 is made up of 17 amino acids. Per the germline V gene, CDR1 is SEHNR and CDR2 is FQNEAQ (reference sequence). CDR3 amino acids: CASSGFKLAGVPYEQYF. The CDR3 nucleotides are TGTGCCAGCAGCGGATTTAAACTAGCGGGAGTTCCCTACGAGCAGTACTTC.

The chain combines TRBV12-3 or TRBV12-4 with TRBJ1-1; no definite D call. The CDR3 extends over 15 amino acids. V gave up 1 base and J gave up 4 bases, with 13 bases separating them. CDR3 sequence: CASSLGGFRGTEAFF. CDR3 nucleotides: TGTGCCAGCAGTTTAGGTGGGTTTCGGGGCACTGAAGCTTTCTTT.